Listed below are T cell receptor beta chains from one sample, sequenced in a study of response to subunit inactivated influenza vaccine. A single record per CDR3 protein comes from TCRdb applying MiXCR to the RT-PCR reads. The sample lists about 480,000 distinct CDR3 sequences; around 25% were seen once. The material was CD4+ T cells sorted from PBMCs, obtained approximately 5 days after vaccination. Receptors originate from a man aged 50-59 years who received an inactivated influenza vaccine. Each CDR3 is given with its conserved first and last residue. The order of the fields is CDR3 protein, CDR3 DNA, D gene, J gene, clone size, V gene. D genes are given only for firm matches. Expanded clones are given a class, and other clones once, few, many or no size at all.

CASSLRAALLGNEQFF TGTGCCAGCAGCTTACGAGCGGCCCTTTTAGGGAATGAGCAGTTCTTC NA TRBJ2-1 NA TRBV11-1
CASSYGTVAYEAQYF TGTGCCAGCAGTTACGGGACGGTTGCCTACGAGGCGCAGTACTTC NA TRBJ2-7 few TRBV6-2/TRBV6-3
CASSNQSRGTSGANVLTF TGTGCCAGCAGTAACCAATCCAGGGGAACATCTGGGGCCAACGTCCTGACTTTC NA TRBJ2-6 NA TRBV28
CASSLGHTSTDTQYF TGCGCCAGCAGCCTAGGCCACACGAGCACAGATACGCAGTATTTT NA TRBJ2-3 few TRBV5-1
CAIKLAGVSTNEQFF TGTGCCATCAAACTAGCGGGAGTAAGTACCAATGAGCAGTTCTTC TRBD2 TRBJ2-1 NA TRBV10-3
CASSSLGQNQPQHF TGTGCCAGCAGTTCGCTGGGACAGAATCAGCCCCAGCATTTT TRBD1 TRBJ1-5 few TRBV5-5
CASSKGLAAGYNEQFF TGTGCCAGCAGTAAGGGACTAGCGGCAGGATACAATGAGCAGTTCTTC TRBD2 TRBJ2-1 NA TRBV6-2/TRBV6-3
CASSDRKIQETQYF TGTGCCAGCAGTGACAGGAAAATCCAAGAGACCCAGTACTTC NA TRBJ2-5 NA TRBV6-1
CASTQTGLGFRSYNEQFF TGTGCCAGCACCCAGACAGGCCTAGGTTTTCGCTCCTACAATGAGCAGTTCTTC NA TRBJ2-1 NA TRBV6-2/TRBV6-3
CSAPGSRGGGDEQFF TGCAGTGCTCCTGGTTCTCGCGGGGGGGGTGATGAGCAGTTCTTC TRBD2 TRBJ2-1 few TRBV20-1
CASRGTSGTRSKNIQYF TGTGCCAGTAGAGGGACTAGCGGGACGCGATCCAAAAACATTCAGTACTTC TRBD2 TRBJ2-4 NA TRBV19
CASSNSGTGSYEQYF TGTGCCAGCAGCAATTCAGGGACAGGGTCCTACGAGCAGTACTTC TRBD1 TRBJ2-7 NA TRBV5-5
CASSLGVYLNEQFF TGCGCCAGCAGCCTTGGGGTCTACCTCAATGAGCAGTTCTTC NA TRBJ2-1 NA TRBV4-3
CAISDRTTGSNTEAFF TGTGCCATCAGTGACCGAACGACAGGTTCGAACACTGAAGCTTTCTTT NA TRBJ1-1 few TRBV10-3
CASSLDRDSHNEQFF TGTGCCAGCAGCTTGGACAGGGATTCGCACAATGAGCAGTTCTTC TRBD1 TRBJ2-1 NA TRBV7-3
CASSDYALGLAGLQETQYF TGCGCCAGCAGTGATTATGCGTTGGGGCTAGCGGGGCTCCAAGAGACCCAGTACTTC TRBD2 TRBJ2-5 NA TRBV10-2
CSARDRTVNEKLFF TGCAGTGCTAGAGATAGGACGGTCAATGAAAAACTGTTTTTT NA TRBJ1-4 few TRBV20-1
CASSLMSGGRSNQPQHF TGTGCCAGCAGCTTAATGTCTGGGGGCAGAAGCAATCAGCCCCAGCATTTT NA TRBJ1-5 NA TRBV7-2
CASSPGTVNSYEQYF TGTGCCAGCAGCCCCGGGACAGTGAATTCCTACGAGCAGTACTTC TRBD1 TRBJ2-7 few TRBV7-9
CASSPRWNTEAFF TGCGCCAGCAGCCCCCGTTGGAACACTGAAGCTTTCTTT NA TRBJ1-1 few TRBV4-3
CASSLGVAGGGEQFF TGTGCCAGCAGCTTGGGGGTAGCGGGAGGCGGGGAGCAGTTCTTC TRBD2 TRBJ2-1 NA TRBV5-5
CASSLVDGGPDTQYF TGTGCCAGCAGCTTGGTCGACGGGGGGCCCGATACGCAGTATTTT NA TRBJ2-3 few TRBV5-6
CASSLEPAVNTEAFF TGTGCCAGCAGCTTAGAGCCGGCAGTGAACACTGAAGCTTTCTTT NA TRBJ1-1 few TRBV7-9
CASSATGLTDTQYF TGTGCCAGCAGCGCGACAGGTCTCACAGATACGCAGTATTTT NA TRBJ2-3 NA TRBV12-3/TRBV12-4
CASSLSTTYEQYF TGTGCCAGCAGTTTATCCACAACCTACGAGCAGTACTTC NA TRBJ2-7 NA TRBV12-3/TRBV12-4
CASSVQGQAGANVLTF TGTGCCAGCAGTGTACAGGGCCAAGCCGGGGCCAACGTCCTGACTTTC NA TRBJ2-6 once TRBV5-4
CASTLGQVEKLFF TGTGCCAGCACCCTCGGACAGGTTGAAAAACTGTTTTTT TRBD1 TRBJ1-4 few TRBV12-3/TRBV12-4
CATSSRLELDGYGYTF TGTGCCACCAGCAGTCGGCTCGAACTTGACGGCTATGGCTACACCTTC NA TRBJ1-2 few TRBV15
CASRYRGGSDTQYF TGTGCCAGCAGATACAGGGGCGGGTCAGATACGCAGTATTTT TRBD1 TRBJ2-3 few TRBV12-3/TRBV12-4
CASSTDGYYEQYF TGCGCCAGCAGCACCGACGGCTACTACGAGCAGTACTTC NA TRBJ2-7 few TRBV5-1
CAISGTAGNTEAFF TGTGCCATCAGTGGCACCGCGGGGAACACTGAAGCTTTCTTT NA TRBJ1-1 NA TRBV10-3
CASSLPGTLQFF TGTGCCAGCAGCCTACCAGGGACCTTACAGTTCTTC NA TRBJ2-1 few TRBV28
CASSHRDSFTYEQYF TGTGCCAGCAGCCACCGGGACAGTTTTACCTACGAGCAGTACTTC TRBD1 TRBJ2-7 few TRBV7-9
CASSQESRGGSYGYTF TGCGCCAGCAGCCAAGAAAGTAGGGGGGGCTCCTATGGCTACACCTTC NA TRBJ1-2 NA TRBV4-3
CASSYSDGYYEQYF TGTGCCAGCAGTTACTCGGACGGATACTACGAGCAGTACTTC NA TRBJ2-7 few TRBV6-5
CASSRGTNEKLFF TGCGCCAGCAGCCGGGGTACTAATGAAAAACTGTTTTTT NA TRBJ1-4 few TRBV5-1
CASSPGTGTNYGYTF TGTGCCAGCAGCCCGGGGACAGGGACTAACTATGGCTACACCTTC TRBD1 TRBJ1-2 NA TRBV7-2
CASIRLGDTGELFF TGTGCCAGCATCCGGTTAGGTGATACCGGGGAGCTGTTTTTT NA TRBJ2-2 NA TRBV11-2
CASSPGAVTSGGVGETQYF TGCGCCAGCAGCCCGGGAGCGGTGACTAGCGGAGGAGTGGGAGAGACCCAGTACTTC TRBD2 TRBJ2-5 NA TRBV5-1
CASSSGRAVSGNEQFF TGTGCCAGCAGTTCCGGGAGGGCCGTATCCGGCAATGAGCAGTTCTTC TRBD2 TRBJ2-1 NA TRBV28